A single T cell receptor (beta chain) is shown here with its context. Its antigen is currently unknown. TCR alpha and TCR beta cDNA libraries carrying sample barcodes and UMIs were produced by 5'RACE using constant-segment primers. TCRdb re-called the 5' RACE reads through MiXCR, storing one row per CDR3 protein. The sample includes 500,000 to 600,000 distinct CDR3 sequences, about a sixth seen only once; the top ten take approximately 12%. This sample was taken from a study of T-cell memory formation after mild COVID-19. Whole-study results and caveats: Later expanders leaned CD4+, whereas clones that contracted between day 15 and 85 were balanced CD4/CD8.

The ends were cut back, 5 bases at V and 2 bases at J, with 9 bases in the middle. In germline, CDR1 is MNHEY, CDR2 SVGAGI. CDR3 length: 13 amino acids. Sequencing was carried out using PBMCs or a T cell subset sorted from them (not recorded which). The sequence came from an adult woman who had mild COVID-19 (a few samples of this study predate the infection). Cell type and time point are not known. This chain joins TRBV6-5 and TRBJ1-1, with D perhaps TRBD1 (6 bases). CDR3 sequence (DNA): TGTGCCAGCAGTCGGGGGACAAACACTGAAGCTTTCTTT. Its protein product is CASSRGTNTEAFF.